These T cell receptor beta chains were read from a single sample in a study of blood T cell repertoires in COVID-19. TCRdb's copy holds only in-frame clones and misses some; the assay was immunoSEQ multiplex PCR. In the table there are about 160,000 clones, 84% of which are singletons. The sequenced sample consisted of peripheral blood. These TCRs come from a woman older than 75 with acute or convalescent COVID-19. Each CDR3 is given with its conserved first and last residue. The order of the fields is D gene, V gene, J gene, CDR3 DNA, CDR3 protein. A D gene is named only where the DNA matches it firmly.

.	TRBV6-5	TRBJ2-1	TGTGCCAGCAGTCCGGAGGGCTATGAGCAGTTCTTC	CASSPEGYEQFF
TRBD1	TRBV3-1/TRBV3-2	TRBJ1-2	TGTGCCAGCAGCCCACGGACAGGGAGCAACTATGGCTACACCTTC	CASSPRTGSNYGYTF
TRBD1	TRBV10-3	TRBJ2-7	TGTGCCATCAGTGTGGACAGGAACGAGCAGTACTTC	CAISVDRNEQYF
.	TRBV2	TRBJ1-4	TGTGCCAGCAGTGAAGGCTGGGCAGCAACTAATGAAAAACTGTTTTTT	CASSEGWAATNEKLFF
.	TRBV19	TRBJ1-5	TGTGCCAGTAGACTACTGTTAAGTCCCAATCAGCCCCAGCATTTT	CASRLLLSPNQPQHF
.	TRBV5-1	TRBJ2-1	TGCGCCAGCAGCTGGGACACCTACAATGAGCAGTTCTTC	CASSWDTYNEQFF
TRBD2	TRBV5-1	TRBJ2-7	TGCGCCAGGCCAGTCTTGGGCGGAACTAGCGGGAGGACAGACTCGGTCGAGCAGTACTTC	CARPVLGGTSGRTDSVEQYF
.	TRBV2	TRBJ2-3	TGTGCCAGCAGTGACGGGCAGGGGCCAGATACGCAGTATTTT	CASSDGQGPDTQYF
TRBD1	TRBV29-1	TRBJ2-5	TGCAGCGTTGAAGGGGGTGCGACAGGGATCCAAGAGACCCAGTACTTC	CSVEGGATGIQETQYF
.	TRBV7-2	TRBJ2-3	TGTGCCAGCCAAGCCTCGACTAGCACAGATACGCAGTATTTT	CASQASTSTDTQYF
TRBD2	TRBV5-3	TRBJ2-2	TGTGCCAGAAGTAACCGCCGGCGCCGATCTAGCGGGGAAAATTGCTCCGGGGAGCTGTTTTTT	CARSNRRRRSSGENCSGELFF